This entry describes one TCR beta chain. The antigen remains undetermined. Germline CDR1 is SGHRS and CDR2 is YFSETQ. The V gene lost 0 bases and the J gene lost 9 bases, with 12 bases spanning the gap. The CDR3 runs to 14 residues. This entry comes from a study of cytomegalovirus exposure and HLA in healthy donors. Study-wide points: The study put roughly 160 TCR beta chains on its list as cytomegalovirus-associated.

Profiling relied on immunoSEQ multiplex PCR, and the TCRdb table lists in-frame clones only, not all of them. Among about 57,000 clones listed, about 90% were seen once. The sequence was collected from a woman under 30 in good health and CMV-seronegative. The J gene is TRBJ2-2, the V gene TRBV5-1; a weak D match, TRBD2 (5 bases). Material for sequencing was PBMCs. DNA of the CDR3: TGCGCCAGCAGCTTGGCGGCTAGCTCTAGGGAGCTGTTTTTT. The encoded protein is CASSLAASSRELFF.